The sequence of this T cell receptor (beta chain) was determined in a study of cytomegalovirus exposure and HLA in healthy donors. The study's findings and limits: It has been reported that TCR beta sequences accurately predicted the HLA-A and HLA-B alleles of most subjects. An assumption of roughly uniform sequencing depth across donors underlay the presence/absence analyses. Exclusion applied to some V segments, including TRBV6-2 and TRBV6-3, as they were indistinguishable. DRB1 showed the most TCR associations and HLA-C the fewest in a later analysis, as rates varied by HLA locus.

Germline CDR1 is SGDLS and CDR2 is YYNGEE. Trimming at V came to 0 bases and at J to 0 bases, leaving 5 bases not matched to a gene. This CDR3 is built from 17 residues. Regarding this clone: Its antigen is undetermined.

With 60 Vbeta and 13 Jbeta primers, the PCR was carried out. The protocol was immunoSEQ multiplex PCR, while the TCRdb copy is restricted to in-frame clones and leaves out a portion. The table has 150,000 to 200,000 clones, roughly 84% seen once. This sequence was found in a boy under 18 in good health and CMV-seronegative. Sequencing used PBMCs. This chain uses TRBV9 with TRBJ2-2, with 7 nucleotides matching TRBD2. CDR3 coding DNA: TGTGCCAGCAGCGTAGTAGGAAGCGGGGCGAACACCGGGGAGCTGTTTTTT. It encodes CASSVVGSGANTGELFF.